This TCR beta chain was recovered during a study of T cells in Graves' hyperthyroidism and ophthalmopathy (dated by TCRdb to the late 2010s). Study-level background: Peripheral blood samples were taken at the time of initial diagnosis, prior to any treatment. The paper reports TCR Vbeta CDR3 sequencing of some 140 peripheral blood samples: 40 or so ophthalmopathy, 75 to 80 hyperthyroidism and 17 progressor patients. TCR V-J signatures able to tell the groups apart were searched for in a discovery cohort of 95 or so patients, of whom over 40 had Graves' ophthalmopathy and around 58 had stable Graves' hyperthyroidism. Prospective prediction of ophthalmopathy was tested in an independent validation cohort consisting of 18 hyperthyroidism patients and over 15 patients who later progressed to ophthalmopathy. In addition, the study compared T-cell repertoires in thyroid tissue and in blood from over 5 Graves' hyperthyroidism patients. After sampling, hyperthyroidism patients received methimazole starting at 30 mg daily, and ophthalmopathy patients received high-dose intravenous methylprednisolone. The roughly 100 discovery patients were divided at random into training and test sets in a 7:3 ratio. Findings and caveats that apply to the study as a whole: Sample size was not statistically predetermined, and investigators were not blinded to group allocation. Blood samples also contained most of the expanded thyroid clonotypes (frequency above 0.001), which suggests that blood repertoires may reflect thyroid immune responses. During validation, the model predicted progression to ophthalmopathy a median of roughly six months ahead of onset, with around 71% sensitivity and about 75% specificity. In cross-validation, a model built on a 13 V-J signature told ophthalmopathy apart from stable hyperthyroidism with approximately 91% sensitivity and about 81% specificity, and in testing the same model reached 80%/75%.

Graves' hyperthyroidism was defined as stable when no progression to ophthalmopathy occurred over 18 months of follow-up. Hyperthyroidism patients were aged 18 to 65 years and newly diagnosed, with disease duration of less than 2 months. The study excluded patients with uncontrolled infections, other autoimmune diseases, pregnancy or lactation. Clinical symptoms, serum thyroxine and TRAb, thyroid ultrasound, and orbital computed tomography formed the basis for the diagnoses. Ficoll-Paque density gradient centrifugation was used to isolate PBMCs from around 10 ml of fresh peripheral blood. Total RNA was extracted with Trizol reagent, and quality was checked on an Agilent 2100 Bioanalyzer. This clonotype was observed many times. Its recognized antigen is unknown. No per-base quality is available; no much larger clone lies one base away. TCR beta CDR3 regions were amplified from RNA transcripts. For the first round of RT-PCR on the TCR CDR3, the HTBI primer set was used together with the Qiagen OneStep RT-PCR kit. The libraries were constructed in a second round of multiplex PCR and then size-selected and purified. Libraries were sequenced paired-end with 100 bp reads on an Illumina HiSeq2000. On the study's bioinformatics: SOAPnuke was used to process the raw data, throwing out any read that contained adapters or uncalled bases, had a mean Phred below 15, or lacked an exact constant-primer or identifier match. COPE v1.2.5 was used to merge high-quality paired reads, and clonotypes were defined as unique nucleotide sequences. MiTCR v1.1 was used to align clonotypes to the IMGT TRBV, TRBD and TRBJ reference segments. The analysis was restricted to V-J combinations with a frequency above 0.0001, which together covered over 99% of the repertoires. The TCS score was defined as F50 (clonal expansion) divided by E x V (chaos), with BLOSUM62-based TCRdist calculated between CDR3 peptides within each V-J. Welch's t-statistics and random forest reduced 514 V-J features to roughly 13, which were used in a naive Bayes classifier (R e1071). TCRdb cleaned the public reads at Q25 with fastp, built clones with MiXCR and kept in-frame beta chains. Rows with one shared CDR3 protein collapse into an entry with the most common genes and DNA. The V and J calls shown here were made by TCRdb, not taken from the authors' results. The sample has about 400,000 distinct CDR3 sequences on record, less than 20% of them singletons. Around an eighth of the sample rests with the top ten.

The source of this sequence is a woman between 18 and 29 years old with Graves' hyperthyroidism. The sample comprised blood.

In nucleotides, the sequence is TGCAGTGCTAGTGCAGATTCACCCCTCCACTTT. Its protein reads: CSASADSPLHF. Recombination linked TRBV20-1 to TRBJ1-6; there is no confident call for the D gene. CDR1 DFQATT and CDR2 SNEGSKA are derived from the germline V gene (reference sequence). V sheds 3 bases and J sheds 8 bases, leaving 5 bases between their ends. Including the terminal cysteine and phenylalanine, the CDR3 comprises 11 residues. Of the read, only the CDR3 DNA is kept; its 33 bases are in frame from base 1.